Listed here are 24 T cell receptor beta chains from one sample, sequenced in a study of response to subunit inactivated influenza vaccine. Using its own MiXCR run on the RT-PCR reads, TCRdb lists one record per CDR3 protein. The sample lists about 780,000 distinct CDR3 sequences; roughly 20% were seen once. Here the sequenced sample was PBMCs from blood, taken about 5 days after vaccination. The receptors here all came from a middle-aged man who received an inactivated influenza vaccine.

This chain joins TRBV20-1 and TRBJ2-1; D not certain. Germline V gives CDR1 DFQATT, CDR2 SNEGSKA (reference sequence). The V end was cut by 0 bases, the J end by 4 bases, with 7 bases between. The CDR3 is 13 residues long. CDR3 sequence: CSARDSDYNEQFF. CDR3 DNA: TGCAGTGCTAGAGATTCGGATTACAATGAGCAGTTCTTC.

There are many counts of this clonotype. V is TRBV12-3 or TRBV12-4 and J is TRBJ2-5, with D hard to call. This CDR3 is built from 12 residues. The V gene lost 2 bases and the J gene lost 7 bases, with 8 bases spanning the gap. Here the CDR3 DNA reads TGTGCCAGCAGTTTATCTGGGGTGACCCAGTACTTC. It codes for CASSLSGVTQYF.

Only a few counts were recorded for this clonotype. The chain recombines TRBV7-3 with TRBJ2-5; TRBD2 agrees at 12 bases. CDR3 size: 15 residues. V lost 5 bases, J lost 4 bases, and 5 bases stayed unmatched. Germline lookup yields CDR1 SGHTA and CDR2 FQGTGA. CDR3 loop: CASSQRGLAGETQYF. The CDR3 nucleotides are TGTGCCAGCAGCCAAAGGGGACTAGCGGGAGAGACCCAGTACTTC.

This clonotype showed up just a few times. The CDR3 nucleotides read TGCAGTGCTGACTCCGGGACAACCTCCTACGAGCAGTACTTC. Its translation is CSADSGTTSYEQYF. This chain joins TRBV20-1 and TRBJ2-7; D perhaps matches TRBD1 (6 bases). Germline V gene lookup returns CDR1 DFQATT and CDR2 SNEGSKA (reference sequence). The CDR3 sequence is 14 residues long. Trimming took 5 bases from V and 0 from J, leaving 14 bases between them.

This rearrangement joins TRBV28 to TRBJ1-2, with D tentatively TRBD1 (5 bases). The V gene lost 5 bases and the J gene lost 0 bases, with 16 bases spanning the gap. This CDR3 has 16 amino acids. Germline CDR1 MDHEN, CDR2 SYDVKM. CDR3 region: CASSPGRGRPNYGYTF. DNA for the CDR3: TGTGCCAGCAGTCCCGGTCGGGGCAGACCTAACTATGGCTACACCTTC.

In regard to this clonotype: The CDR3 does not end in the conserved phenylalanine or tryptophan, so this is likely a read error. Because the CDR3's place on the DNA is in doubt, the DNA is left out and the CDR3 is given as listed by TCRdb. The rearrangement links TRBV7-2 to TRBJ2-3. The CDR3 has 9 residues if both end residues are counted. Germline V gene lookup returns CDR1 SGHTA and CDR2 FQGNSA. The CDR3 reads CATSGEDLD.

This clonotype occurred many times. The chain recombines TRBV29-1 with TRBJ2-5; 12 nucleotides match TRBD2. There are 13 residues in the CDR3. Germline V gene sequence: CDR1 SQVTM, CDR2 ANQGSEA. The ends lost 6 bases at V and 3 bases at J; junction bases unmatched: 2. The CDR3 DNA reads as TGCAGCGTCGGACTAGCGGGAAAAGAGACCCAGTACTTC. It specifies CSVGLAGKETQYF.

This clonotype was seen ten or more times. The chain combines TRBV7-2 with TRBJ2-3; D remains unclear. Germline lookup yields CDR1 SGHTA and CDR2 FQGNSA. This CDR3 is built from 13 residues. V was pared by 4 bases and J by 1 base, with 6 bases between. The CDR3 sequence is CASSSARTDTQYF. Written as DNA, the CDR3 is TGTGCCAGCAGCTCTGCCCGCACAGATACGCAGTATTTT.

This clonotype has just a few counts. The DNA for the CDR3 is TGTGCCAGCAGGAAGGGGGCAGACTGGGACGAGCAGTACTTC. It specifies CASRKGADWDEQYF. The chain recombines TRBV7-2 with TRBJ2-7; 7 bases are shared with TRBD1. There are 14 residues in the CDR3. V dropped 6 bases and J dropped 5; count of bases not matched to a gene: 10. From germline, CDR1 is SGHTA and CDR2 FQGNSA.

J is TRBJ1-1 and V is TRBV5-6; unclear D gene. The CDR3 sequence is 16 residues long. CDR1 SGHDT and CDR2 YYEEEE come from the germline V gene. Trimming left V 2 bases short and J 6 bases short, with 20 bases between. This CDR3 is CASSLRTQHVRAEAFF. CDR3 nucleotide sequence: TGTGCCAGCAGCTTACGGACGCAGCATGTTAGGGCTGAAGCTTTCTTT.

The gene calls are TRBV20-1 and TRBJ1-6; perhaps TRBD1 as D (5 bases). V was clipped by 5 bases and J by 6 bases, with 14 bases between them. CDR1 and CDR2 from the germline V gene are DFQATT and SNEGSKA (reference sequence). This CDR3 has 14 residues. CDR3 nucleotide sequence: TGCAGTGCTCCTCGACAGAATTTTAATTCACCCCTCCACTTT. Its translation is CSAPRQNFNSPLHF.

This chain uses TRBV11-2 with TRBJ2-3, with 8 bases lining up with TRBD2. This CDR3 region has 16 residues. Germline trimming cut 8 bases from V and 3 bases from J; bases unmatched to any gene: 13. From germline, CDR1 is SGHAT and CDR2 FQNNGV. CDR3 DNA sequence: TGTGCCAGCGATCCTCCGAGGCGCGGGGGGACAGATACGCAGTATTTT. This gives the protein CASDPPRRGGTDTQYF. The full variable domain, completed using reference TRBV11-2 and TRBJ2-3, is EAGVAQSPRYKIIEKRQSVAFWCNPISGHATLYWYQQILGQGPKLLIQFQNNGVVDDSQLPKDRFSAERLKGVDSTLKIQPAKLEDSAVYLCASDPPRRGGTDTQYFGPGTRLTVL.

The V and J genes are TRBV24-1 and TRBJ2-3, with a weak D call TRBD1 (5 bases). The CDR3 consists of 12 residues. The V end was cut by 9 bases, the J end by 2 bases, with 8 bases between. CDR1 and CDR2 (germline): KGHDR, SFDVKD. The DNA of the CDR3 is TGTGCCACCGGCAGGGACACAGATACGCAGTATTTT. This gives the protein CATGRDTDTQYF.

This clonotype was found many times. The chain is built from TRBV6-6 and TRBJ2-5; D gene ambiguous. CDR3 length equals 11 residues. The V end lost 6 bases, the J end lost 3 bases, and 5 bases lay between the germline ends. CDR1 is MNHNY and CDR2 is SVGAGI in the germline V gene (reference sequence). The CDR3 here is CASSQKETQYF. The CDR3 bases are TGTGCCAGCAGCCAAAAAGAGACCCAGTACTTC.

As to this clonotype: The final CDR3 position lacks the conserved phenylalanine or tryptophan, pointing to a likely read error. The rearrangement uses TRBV29-1 and TRBJ2-7; weak D call: TRBD2 (7 bases). V lost 6 bases, J lost 2 bases, and 23 bases lay in between. Germline V lookup: CDR1 SQVTM, CDR2 ANQGSEA. CDR3 length: 16 amino acids. DNA of the CDR3: TGCAGCGTCGGAGGACTGTTAGGGAGGGGGACCTACGAGCAGTACTCC. Translation: CSVGGLLGRGTYEQYS.

This clonotype occurred a few times. This chain connects TRBV14 to TRBJ2-5; TRBD2 matches at 9 bases. Germline loops: CDR1 SGHDN, CDR2 FVKESK. Unmatched junction bases numbered 6, after V lost 0 bases and J lost 1 base. This CDR3 has 17 residues. DNA of the CDR3: TGTGCCAGCAGCCAAGAGTCTAGCGGGGTGATCCAAGAGACCCAGTACTTC. Protein product: CASSQESSGVIQETQYF.

This sequence joins TRBV29-1 and TRBJ2-7, with D hard to call. Germline V gives CDR1 SQVTM, CDR2 ANQGSEA. V shed 4 bases and J shed 4 bases, with 14 bases lying between them. CDR3 length: 13 residues. The DNA for the CDR3 is TGCAGCGTTGTCTACCCGATGGGGTACGAGCAGTACTTC. This encodes CSVVYPMGYEQYF.

The rearrangement uses TRBV9 and TRBJ1-5; D may be TRBD1 (5 bases). CDR3 length: 15 residues. Trimming pared 1 base from V and 2 bases from J, leaving 10 bases between. Germline values: CDR1 SGDLS, CDR2 YYNGEE. Here the CDR3 DNA reads TGTGCCAGCAGCGTAAGGGGAGGTGGCAATCAGCCCCAGCATTTT. Protein product: CASSVRGGGNQPQHF.

This clonotype came up a few times. The rearrangement joins TRBV2 to TRBJ2-2; D perhaps matches TRBD1 (5 bases). CDR1 and CDR2 from the germline V gene are SNHLY and FYNNEI. This CDR3 has 15 amino acids. V lost 8 bases and J lost 7, with 20 bases in between. The CDR3 protein is CASGNFGQGGGELFF. CDR3 DNA sequence: TGTGCCAGCGGAAACTTCGGGCAGGGCGGCGGGGAGCTGTTTTTT.

The table lists this clonotype with a few counts. This chain joins TRBV4-3 and TRBJ1-4, with 10 bases fitting TRBD1. Germline assignment: CDR1 LGHNA and CDR2 YSLEER. V lost 3 bases and J lost 8; bases outside the gene matches: 18. The CDR3 has 19 amino acids. For the CDR3, the DNA is TGCGCCAGCAGCCACGGGATAGGGGGACAGGGGAAAATTTTGGAAAAACTGTTTTTT. It specifies CASSHGIGGQGKILEKLFF.

This clonotype was observed many times. The gene calls are TRBV5-5 and TRBJ2-3; D remains unclear. Germline CDR1 SGHKS, CDR2 YYEKEE (reference sequence). V was shortened by 0 bases and J by 0 bases, with 8 bases between the two germline ends. CDR3 size: 15 residues. CDR3 residues: CASSLGLKSTDTQYF. The CDR3 bases are TGTGCCAGCAGCTTGGGGCTGAAGAGCACAGATACGCAGTATTTT.

This clonotype was found a few times. This rearrangement joins TRBV28 to TRBJ1-1; D remains unclear. Germline V gene lookup returns CDR1 MDHEN and CDR2 SYDVKM. V was pared by 6 bases and J by 5 bases, with 7 bases between. The CDR3 runs 11 residues. The CDR3 nucleotides read TGTGCCAGCAGGATCAAGACTGAAGCTTTCTTT. Translating gives CASRIKTEAFF.

This clonotype was seen only a few times. The chain recombines TRBV12-3 or TRBV12-4 with TRBJ2-7, with D possibly being TRBD1 (9 bases). This CDR3 has 16 residues. Trimming shortened V by 4 bases and J by 6 bases, and 22 bases separated the two germline ends. The DNA of the CDR3 is TGTGCCAGCAGTTACGGGAGGGACAGGGACTCGCGCGAGCAGTACTTC. It specifies CASSYGRDRDSREQYF.

The chain employs TRBV27 and TRBJ2-7; D is possibly TRBD2 (6 bases). With 6 bases removed from V and 1 base from J, the gap between germline ends came to 19 bases. Germline CDR1 and CDR2: MNHEY and SMNVEV (reference sequence). The CDR3 is made up of 16 amino acids. The CDR3 DNA is TGTGCCAGCAGCCCCAGTATTGGGACTGTTTCCTACGAGCAGTACTTC. It translates to CASSPSIGTVSYEQYF.